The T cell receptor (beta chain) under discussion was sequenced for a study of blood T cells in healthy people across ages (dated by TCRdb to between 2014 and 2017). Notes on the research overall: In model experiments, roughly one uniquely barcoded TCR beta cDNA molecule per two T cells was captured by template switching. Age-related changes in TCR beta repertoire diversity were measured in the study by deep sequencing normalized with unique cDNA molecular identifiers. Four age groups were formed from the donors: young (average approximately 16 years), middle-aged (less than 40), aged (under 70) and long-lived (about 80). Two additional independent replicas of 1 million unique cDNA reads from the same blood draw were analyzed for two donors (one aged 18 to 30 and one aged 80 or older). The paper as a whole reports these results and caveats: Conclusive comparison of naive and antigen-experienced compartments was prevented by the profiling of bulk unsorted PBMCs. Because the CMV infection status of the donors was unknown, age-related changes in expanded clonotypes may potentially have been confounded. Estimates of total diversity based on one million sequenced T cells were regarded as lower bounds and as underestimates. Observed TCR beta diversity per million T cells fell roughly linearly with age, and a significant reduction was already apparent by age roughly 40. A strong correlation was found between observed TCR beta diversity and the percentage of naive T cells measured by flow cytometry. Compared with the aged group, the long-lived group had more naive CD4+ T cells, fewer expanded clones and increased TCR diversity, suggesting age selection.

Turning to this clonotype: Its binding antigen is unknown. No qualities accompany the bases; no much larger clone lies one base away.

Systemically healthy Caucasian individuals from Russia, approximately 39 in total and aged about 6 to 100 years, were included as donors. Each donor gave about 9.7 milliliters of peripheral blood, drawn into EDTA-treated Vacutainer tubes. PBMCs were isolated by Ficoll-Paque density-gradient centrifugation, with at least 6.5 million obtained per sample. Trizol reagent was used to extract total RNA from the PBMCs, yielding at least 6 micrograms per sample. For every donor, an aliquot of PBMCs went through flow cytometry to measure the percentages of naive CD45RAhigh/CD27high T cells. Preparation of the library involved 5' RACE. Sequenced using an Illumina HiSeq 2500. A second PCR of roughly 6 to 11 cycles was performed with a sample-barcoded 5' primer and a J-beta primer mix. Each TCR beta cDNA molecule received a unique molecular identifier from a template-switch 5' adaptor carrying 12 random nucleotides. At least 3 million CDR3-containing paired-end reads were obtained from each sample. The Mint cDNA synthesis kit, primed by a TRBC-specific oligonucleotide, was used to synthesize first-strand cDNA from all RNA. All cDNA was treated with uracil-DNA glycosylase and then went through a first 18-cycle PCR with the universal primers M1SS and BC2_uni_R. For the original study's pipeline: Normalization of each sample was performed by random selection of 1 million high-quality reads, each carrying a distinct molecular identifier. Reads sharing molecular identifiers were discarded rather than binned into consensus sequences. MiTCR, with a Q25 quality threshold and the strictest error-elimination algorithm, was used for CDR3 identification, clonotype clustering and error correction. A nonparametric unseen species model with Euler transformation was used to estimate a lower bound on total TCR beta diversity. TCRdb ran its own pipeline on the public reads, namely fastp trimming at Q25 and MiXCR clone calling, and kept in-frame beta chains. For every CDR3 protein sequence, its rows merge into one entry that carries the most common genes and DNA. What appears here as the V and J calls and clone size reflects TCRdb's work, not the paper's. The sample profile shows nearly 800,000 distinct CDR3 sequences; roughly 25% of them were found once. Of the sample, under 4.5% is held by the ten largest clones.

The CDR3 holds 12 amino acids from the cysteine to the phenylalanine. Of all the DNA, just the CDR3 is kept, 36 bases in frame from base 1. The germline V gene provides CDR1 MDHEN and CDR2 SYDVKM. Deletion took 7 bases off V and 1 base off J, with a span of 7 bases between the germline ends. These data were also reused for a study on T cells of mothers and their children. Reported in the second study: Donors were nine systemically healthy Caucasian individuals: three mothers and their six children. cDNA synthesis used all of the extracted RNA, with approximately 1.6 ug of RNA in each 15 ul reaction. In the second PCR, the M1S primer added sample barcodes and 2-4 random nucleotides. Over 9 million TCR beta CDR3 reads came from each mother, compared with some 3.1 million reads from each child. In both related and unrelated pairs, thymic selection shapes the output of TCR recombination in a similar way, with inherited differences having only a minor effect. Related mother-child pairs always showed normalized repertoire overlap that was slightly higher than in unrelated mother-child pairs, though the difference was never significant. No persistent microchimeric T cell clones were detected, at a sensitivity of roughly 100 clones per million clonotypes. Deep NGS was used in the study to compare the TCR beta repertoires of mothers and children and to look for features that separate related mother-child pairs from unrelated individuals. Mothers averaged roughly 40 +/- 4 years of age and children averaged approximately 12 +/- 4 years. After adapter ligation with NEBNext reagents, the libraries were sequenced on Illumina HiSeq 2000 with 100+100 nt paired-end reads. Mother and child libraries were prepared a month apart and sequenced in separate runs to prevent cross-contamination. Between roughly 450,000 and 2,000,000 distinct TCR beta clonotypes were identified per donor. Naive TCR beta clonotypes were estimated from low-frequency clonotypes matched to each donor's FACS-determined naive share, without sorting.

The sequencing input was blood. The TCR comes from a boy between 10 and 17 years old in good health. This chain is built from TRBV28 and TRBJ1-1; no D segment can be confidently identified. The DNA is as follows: TGTGCCAGCAAACTAACGAACACTGAAGCTTTCTTT. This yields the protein CASKLTNTEAFF.